This T cell receptor (beta chain) emerged from a study of Ad26.COV2.S vaccination and SARS-CoV-2 variants. Study context: The trial was COV1001 and the donor's arm was Ad26.COV2.S.

Stated treatment: 15 to 20 received Ad26.COV2.S at low or high dose, single or two shots; roughly five received placebo; per-sample allocation not given. Each sample was drawn 63 days after the first injection (of vaccine or placebo). Clones were sequenced by immunoSEQ multiplex PCR, and TCRdb holds only the in-frame ones, with some missing. Of about 680,000 clones in the sample, 80% to 90% are singletons; the top ten hold approximately 1.5%. This sequence was found in a person aged 18-60 years who received the Ad26.COV2.S COVID-19 vaccine or a placebo. This sample comprised peripheral blood, obtained in a trial of Ad26.COV2.S vaccine versus placebo.

The CDR3 DNA sequence: TGTGCCAGCTCACCAGAGTGGGGGAGGTTAGAAGCTTTCTTT. Translating gives CASSPEWGRLEAFF. The J gene is TRBJ1-1, the V gene TRBV18, with a tentative D call TRBD1 (5 bases). The CDR3 spans 14 residues. Trimming removed 2 bases at V and 8 bases at J, with 15 bases between. In germline, CDR1 is KGHSH, CDR2 LQKENI.